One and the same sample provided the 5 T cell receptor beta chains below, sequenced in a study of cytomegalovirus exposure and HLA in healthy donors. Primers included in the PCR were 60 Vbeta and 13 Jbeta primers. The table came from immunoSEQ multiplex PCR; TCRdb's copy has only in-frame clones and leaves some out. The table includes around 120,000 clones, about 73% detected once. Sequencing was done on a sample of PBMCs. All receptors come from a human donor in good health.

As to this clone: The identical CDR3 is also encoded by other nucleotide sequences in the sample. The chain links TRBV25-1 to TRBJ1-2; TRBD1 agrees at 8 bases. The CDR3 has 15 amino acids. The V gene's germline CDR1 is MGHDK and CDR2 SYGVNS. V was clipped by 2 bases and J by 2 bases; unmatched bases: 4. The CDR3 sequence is CASSEPGTGNYGYTF. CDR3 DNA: TGTGCCAGCAGTGAACCCGGGACAGGAAACTATGGCTACACCTTC.

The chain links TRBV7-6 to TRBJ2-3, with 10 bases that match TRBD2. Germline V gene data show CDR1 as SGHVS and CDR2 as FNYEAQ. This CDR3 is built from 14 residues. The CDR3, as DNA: TGTGCACTCAAGGCTAGCGGGAGCTCAGATACGCAGTATTTT. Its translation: CALKASGSSDTQYF.

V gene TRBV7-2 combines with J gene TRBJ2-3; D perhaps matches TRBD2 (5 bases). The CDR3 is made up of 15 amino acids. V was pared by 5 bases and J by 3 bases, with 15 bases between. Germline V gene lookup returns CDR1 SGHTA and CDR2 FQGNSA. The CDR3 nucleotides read TGTGCCAGCAGCCCCCCCGGGATCGGGACAGATACGCAGTATTTT. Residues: CASSPPGIGTDTQYF. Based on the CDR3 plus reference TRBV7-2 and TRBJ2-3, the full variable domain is GAGVSQSPSNKVTEKGKDVELRCDPISGHTALYWYRQSLGQGLEFLIYFQGNSAPDKSGLPSDRFSAERTGGSVSTLTIQRTQQEDSAVYLCASSPPGIGTDTQYFGPGTRLTVL.

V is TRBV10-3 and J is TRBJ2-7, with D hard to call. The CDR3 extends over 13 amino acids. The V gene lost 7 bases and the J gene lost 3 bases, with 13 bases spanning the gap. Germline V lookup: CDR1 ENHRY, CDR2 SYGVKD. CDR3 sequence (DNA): TGTGCCATCATGGCCAGCGAGAACTACGAGCAGTACTTC. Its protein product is CAIMASENYEQYF.

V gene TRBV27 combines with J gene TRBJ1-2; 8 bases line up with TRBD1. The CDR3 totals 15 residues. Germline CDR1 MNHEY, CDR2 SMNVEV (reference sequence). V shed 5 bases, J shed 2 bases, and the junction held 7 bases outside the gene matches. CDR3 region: CASSPDRVVNYGYTF. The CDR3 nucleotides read TGTGCCAGCAGTCCGGACAGGGTAGTCAACTATGGCTACACCTTC.